This T cell receptor beta chain was obtained from a study of shared clonotypes between healthy human individuals. As for the study in general: The donor group consisted of a couple of women and a few men, aged 18 to 49.

Sequenced by immunoSEQ multiplex PCR; TCRdb stores in-frame clones only, minus some. In the table there are a few million clones, approximately 95% of which are singletons. Germline values: CDR1 SEHNR, CDR2 FQNEAQ (reference sequence). CDR3 size: 16 residues. V shed 6 bases and J 2 bases; nucleotides not matched to a gene: 7. The chain joins TRBV7-9 to TRBJ2-3; 11 nucleotides line up with TRBD2. Sample: naive CD4+ T cells sorted from blood. Subset of the sample: CD45RA+ positively selected. The source of this sequence is a man younger than 30 in good health. Written as DNA, the CDR3 is TGTGCCAGCAGAAAAACTAGCGGGGGAACCACAGATACGCAGTATTTT. Translation: CASRKTSGGTTDTQYF.